These 22 T cell receptor beta chains share one sample of origin, sequenced in a study of cytomegalovirus exposure and HLA in healthy donors. Researchers ran the PCR with 60 Vbeta and 13 Jbeta primers. TCRdb's table, derived via immunoSEQ multiplex PCR, lists solely in-frame clones and lacks some. Among roughly 120,000 clones listed, approximately 75% were seen once. The sequenced sample consisted of PBMCs. The receptors shown here come from a man aged 50 to 59 in good health and CMV-seropositive.

The genes are TRBV9 and TRBJ2-1, with a possible D match to TRBD1 (5 bases). The CDR3 totals 13 residues. Germline V gene lookup returns CDR1 SGDLS and CDR2 YYNGEE. V lost 0 bases and J lost 5, with 6 bases in between. CDR3 amino acids: CASSVGTNNEQFF. For the CDR3, the DNA is TGTGCCAGCAGCGTAGGGACAAACAATGAGCAGTTCTTC.

About this clone itself: Distinct nucleotide sequences in the sample also encode this CDR3. The rearrangement joins TRBV6-6 to TRBJ1-1; no clear D. Germline values: CDR1 MNHNY, CDR2 SVGAGI (reference sequence). This CDR3 spans 12 amino acids. Trimming cost V 0 bases and J 8 bases, with 7 bases left between them. CDR3 in DNA: TGTGCCAGCAGTTACTCGTCGGGGGAAGCTTTCTTT. It is translated as CASSYSSGEAFF.

This clone was seen only a few times. The rearrangement joins TRBV4-3 to TRBJ1-4, with D maybe TRBD1 (6 bases). The CDR3 runs 14 residues. Germline V CDR1 and CDR2: LGHNA, YSLEER. The V end was cut by 0 bases, the J end by 8 bases, with 10 bases between. DNA for the CDR3: TGCGCCAGCAGCCAAGAAGGGGGTTGGGAAAAACTGTTTTTT. This encodes CASSQEGGWEKLFF.

This chain joins TRBV27 and TRBJ1-2, with D possibly being TRBD1 (5 bases). The V end was cut by 6 bases, the J end by 2 bases, with 13 bases between. CDR1 and CDR2 from the germline V gene are MNHEY and SMNVEV (reference sequence). The CDR3 has 14 residues. The CDR3 nucleotides are TGTGCCAGCAGCCGTACAGGTACGAACTATGGCTACACCTTC. It yields the protein CASSRTGTNYGYTF.

This clone was counted between two and nine times. V and J are TRBV11-2 and TRBJ1-1, with D hard to call. The germline V and J ends were trimmed by 0 bases and 5 bases, with 13 bases remaining between them. The CDR3 totals 15 residues. The germline gives CDR1 SGHAT, CDR2 FQNNGV. CDR3 DNA sequence: TGTGCCAGCAGCTTAGATGGCGGTGGCCAGACTGAAGCTTTCTTT. As protein: CASSLDGGGQTEAFF.

The V gene is TRBV5-1, the J gene TRBJ2-1; 10 nucleotides match TRBD1. CDR3 length: 16 amino acids. Germline values: CDR1 SGHRS, CDR2 YFSETQ. The V segment lost 2 bases and the J segment 7 bases; nucleotides outside the gene matches: 9. The CDR3 bases are TGCGCCAGCAGCTTAACCGGGACAGGGGTTTTGAATGAGCAGTTCTTC. It encodes CASSLTGTGVLNEQFF.

This clone was picked up one time. This sequence joins TRBV28 and TRBJ1-2, with 7 bases lining up with TRBD1. The V and J ends lost 8 bases and 8 bases, in that order; junction bases with no gene match: 11. There are 13 residues in the CDR3. Germline CDR1 and CDR2: MDHEN and SYDVKM. The CDR3 spells CASGGYRGNGYTF. CDR3 in DNA: TGTGCCAGCGGGGGGTACAGGGGAAACGGCTACACCTTC.

The chain has TRBV5-4 and TRBJ2-1, with D uncertain. The germline gives CDR1 SGHNT, CDR2 YYREEE (reference sequence). The length of the CDR3 is 13 residues. Trimming removed 4 bases from V and 6 bases from J, with 11 bases in between. CDR3 in DNA: TGTGCCAGCAGCCCGGAGAGAGCCAATGAGCAGTTCTTC. It encodes CASSPERANEQFF.

The CDR3 is CASSLVGTGTEAFF. The CDR3 nucleotides are TGTGCCAGCAGCTTGGTAGGGACTGGGACTGAAGCTTTCTTT. The gene calls are TRBV5-4 and TRBJ1-1, with TRBD1 as a possible D gene (5 bases). Germline loops: CDR1 SGHNT, CDR2 YYREEE (reference sequence). Trimming removed 0 bases at V and 5 bases at J, with 11 bases between. The CDR3 totals 14 residues.

The rearrangement joins TRBV7-8 to TRBJ1-1; no firm D call. CDR3 length: 13 residues. V was shortened by 5 bases and J by 1 base, with 8 bases between the two germline ends. Germline V gene data show CDR1 as SGHVS and CDR2 as FQNEAQ. This CDR3 is CASSPGRNTEAFF. The CDR3 nucleotides are TGTGCCAGCAGCCCGGGGAGGAACACTGAAGCTTTCTTT.

The DNA for the CDR3 is TGTGCCAGCAGATTCCTTGGGGACAAGGGAAACACCATATATTTT. Protein product: CASRFLGDKGNTIYF. The chain links TRBV6-1 to TRBJ1-3; D possibly corresponds to TRBD1 (6 bases). This CDR3 has 15 amino acids. The V gene lost 6 bases and the J gene lost 4 bases, with 16 bases spanning the gap. Germline V gene data show CDR1 as MNHNS and CDR2 as SASEGT.

The V gene is TRBV5-5, the J gene TRBJ2-7; possibly TRBD1 for D (6 bases). Trimming shortened V by 6 bases and J by 6 bases, and 22 bases separated the two germline ends. There are 15 residues in the CDR3. CDR1 is SGHKS and CDR2 is YYEKEE in the germline V gene (reference sequence). The CDR3 DNA follows: TGTGCCAGCAACCTTGCCAGGACAGCTCTAGCCGAGCAGTACTTC. This gives the protein CASNLARTALAEQYF.

V usage is TRBV29-1 and J usage is TRBJ2-1; 9 bases map to TRBD1. This CDR3 has 13 residues. The V and J ends lost 6 bases and 10 bases, in that order; junction bases with no gene match: 10. Germline values: CDR1 SQVTM, CDR2 ANQGSEA. CDR3 sequence: CSVGGQGLKEQFF. The CDR3 DNA reads as TGCAGCGTGGGGGGACAGGGTCTAAAGGAGCAGTTCTTC.

This clone occurred a few times. The chain couples TRBV15 to TRBJ2-5; possibly TRBD1 for D (6 bases). The DNA end is more similar to TRBJ2-7, so the J call may be wrong. CDR3 length equals 17 residues. The germline gives CDR1 LNHNV, CDR2 YYDKDF (reference sequence). The CDR3 here is CATSPRPGNREFHEQYF. CDR3 bases: TGTGCCACCTCCCCTCGCCCGGGGAACAGGGAGTTCCACGAGCAGTACTTC.

The rearrangement joins TRBV7-9 to TRBJ1-2; a weak D match, TRBD1 (5 bases). The CDR3 covers 14 residues. Per germline, CDR1 SEHNR and CDR2 FQNEAQ (reference sequence). With 1 base removed from V and 3 bases from J, the gap between germline ends came to 9 bases. CDR3 sequence: CASSLEGHYYGYTF. CDR3 DNA sequence: TGTGCCAGCAGCTTAGAAGGACACTACTATGGCTACACCTTC. Filled out from reference TRBV7-9 and TRBJ1-2, the complete variable domain reads DTGVSQNPRHKITKRGQNVTFRCDPISEHNRLYWYRQTLGQGPEFLTYFQNEAQLEKSRLLSDRFSAERPKGSFSTLEIQRTEQGDSAMYLCASSLEGHYYGYTFGSGTRLTVV.

This rearrangement joins TRBV2 to TRBJ2-1; 7 positions match TRBD2. The germline V gene encodes CDR1 SNHLY and CDR2 FYNNEI. The CDR3 is made up of 13 amino acids. The trim removed 5 bases at V and 2 bases at J, leaving 0 bases unmatched. The CDR3 DNA reads TGTGCCAGCAGTCGGGGGGCCTACAATGAGCAGTTCTTC. Translated: CASSRGAYNEQFF.

The gene calls are TRBV28 and TRBJ2-7; TRBD1 aligns across 10 bases. Trimming cost V 3 bases and J 3 bases; bases outside gene matches: 2. The CDR3 is made up of 14 amino acids. Looked up from germline, CDR1 is MDHEN and CDR2 is SYDVKM. The DNA for the CDR3 is TGTGCCAGCAGTTTCCGGACAGGGGGCTACGAGCAGTACTTC. Its translation: CASSFRTGGYEQYF.

V is TRBV7-2 and J is TRBJ2-5; 12 nucleotides agree with TRBD2. Germline V CDR1 and CDR2: SGHTA, FQGNSA. The CDR3 sequence is 16 residues long. V was clipped by 3 bases and J by 4 bases; unmatched bases: 6. The CDR3 loop is CASSFSPGLAGETQYF. The CDR3 DNA is TGTGCCAGCAGCTTCTCTCCGGGACTAGCGGGAGAGACCCAGTACTTC.

V and J are TRBV19 and TRBJ1-3, with 8 bases aligning to TRBD1. V lost 5 bases to trimming and J lost 4 bases; unmatched junction nucleotides: 7. This CDR3 region has 15 residues. CDR1 and CDR2 from the germline V gene are LNHDA and SQIVND (reference sequence). CDR3 loop: CASSGGTGAGNTIYF. The CDR3 DNA follows: TGTGCCAGTAGTGGGGGGACAGGCGCCGGAAACACCATATATTTT.

This chain joins TRBV19 and TRBJ2-5; D is perhaps TRBD2 (7 bases). The CDR3 has 19 amino acids. The V end was cut by 8 bases, the J end by 3 bases, with 31 bases between. CDR1 and CDR2 from the germline V gene are LNHDA and SQIVND (reference sequence). The CDR3 region is CASSRGGGTVPKWEETQYF. The CDR3 DNA reads as TGTGCCAGTTCTAGGGGGGGAGGGACCGTACCCAAGTGGGAAGAGACCCAGTACTTC.

The rearrangement uses TRBV28 and TRBJ2-7; D ambiguous. The V and J ends lost 5 bases and 2 bases respectively, with 16 bases between them. CDR3 size: 15 residues. CDR1 is MDHEN and CDR2 is SYDVKM in the germline V gene. CDR3 region: CASSPLRALTYEQYF. CDR3 sequence (DNA): TGTGCCAGCAGTCCTCTGCGTGCCCTGACCTACGAGCAGTACTTC.

This CDR3 reads CSTLAGAYNEQFF. The CDR3 coding sequence is TGCAGCACATTAGCGGGGGCCTACAATGAGCAGTTCTTC. This chain uses TRBV29-1 with TRBJ2-1, with 9 positions matching TRBD2. Germline-derived CDR1 and CDR2 are SQVTM and ANQGSEA. This CDR3 has 13 residues. The ends lost 8 bases at V and 2 bases at J; junction bases unmatched: 4.